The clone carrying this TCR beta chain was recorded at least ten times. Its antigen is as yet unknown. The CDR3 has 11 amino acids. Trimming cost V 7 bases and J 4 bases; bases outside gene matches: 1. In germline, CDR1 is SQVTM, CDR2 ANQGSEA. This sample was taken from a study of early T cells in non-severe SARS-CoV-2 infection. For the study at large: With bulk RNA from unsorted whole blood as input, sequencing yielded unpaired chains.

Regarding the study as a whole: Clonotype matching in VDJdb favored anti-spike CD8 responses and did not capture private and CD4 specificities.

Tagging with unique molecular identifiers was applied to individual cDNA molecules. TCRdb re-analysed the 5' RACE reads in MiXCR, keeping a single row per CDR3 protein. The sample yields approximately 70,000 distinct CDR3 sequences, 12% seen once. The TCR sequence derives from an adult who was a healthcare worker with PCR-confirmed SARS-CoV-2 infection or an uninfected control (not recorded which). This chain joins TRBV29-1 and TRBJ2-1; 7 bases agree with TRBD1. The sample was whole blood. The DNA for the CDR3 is TGCAGCGGCAGGGGGTACAATGAGCAGTTCTTC. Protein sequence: CSGRGYNEQFF.